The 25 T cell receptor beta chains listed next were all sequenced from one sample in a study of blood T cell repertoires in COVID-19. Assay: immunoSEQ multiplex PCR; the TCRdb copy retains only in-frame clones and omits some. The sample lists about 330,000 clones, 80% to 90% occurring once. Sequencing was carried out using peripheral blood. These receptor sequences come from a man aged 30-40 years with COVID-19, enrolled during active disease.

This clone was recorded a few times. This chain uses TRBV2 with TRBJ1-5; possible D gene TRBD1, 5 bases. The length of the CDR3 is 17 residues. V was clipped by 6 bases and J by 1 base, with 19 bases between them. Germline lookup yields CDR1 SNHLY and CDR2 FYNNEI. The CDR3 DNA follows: TGTGCCAGCAGGCTGTCCGTCGGCAGGGAAAGCAATCAGCCCCAGCATTTT. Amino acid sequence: CASRLSVGRESNQPQHF.

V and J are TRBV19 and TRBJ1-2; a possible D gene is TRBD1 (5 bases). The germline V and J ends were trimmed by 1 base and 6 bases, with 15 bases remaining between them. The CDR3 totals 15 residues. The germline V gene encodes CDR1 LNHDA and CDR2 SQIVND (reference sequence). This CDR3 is CASSIASGIGDGYTF. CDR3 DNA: TGTGCCAGTAGTATAGCTTCAGGGATTGGGGATGGCTACACCTTC.

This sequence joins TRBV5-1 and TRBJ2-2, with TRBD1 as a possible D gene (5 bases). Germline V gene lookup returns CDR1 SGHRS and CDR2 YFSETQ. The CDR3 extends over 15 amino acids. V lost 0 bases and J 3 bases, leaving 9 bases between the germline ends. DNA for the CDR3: TGCGCCAGCAGCTTGGGACGGACATACACCGGGGAGCTGTTTTTT. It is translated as CASSLGRTYTGELFF.

The CDR3 here is CASTAGSGEYEQYF. As DNA, the CDR3 is TGTGCCAGCACAGCAGGTAGCGGGGAATACGAGCAGTACTTC. The chain recombines TRBV2 with TRBJ2-7, with 8 bases that match TRBD2. In germline, CDR1 is SNHLY, CDR2 FYNNEI. The CDR3 runs to 14 residues. With V trimmed by 7 bases and J by 4 bases, 9 bases remained unmatched.

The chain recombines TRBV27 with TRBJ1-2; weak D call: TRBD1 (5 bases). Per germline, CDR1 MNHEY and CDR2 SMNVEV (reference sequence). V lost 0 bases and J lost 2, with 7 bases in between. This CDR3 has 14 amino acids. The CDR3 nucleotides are TGTGCCAGCAGTTTATCGTCAGGGAACTATGGCTACACCTTC. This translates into CASSLSSGNYGYTF.

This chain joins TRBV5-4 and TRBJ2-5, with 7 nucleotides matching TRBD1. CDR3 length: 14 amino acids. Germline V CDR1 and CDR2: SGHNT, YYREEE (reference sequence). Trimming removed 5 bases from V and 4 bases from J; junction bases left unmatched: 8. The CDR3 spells CASSSRQGAETQYF. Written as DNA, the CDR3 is TGTGCCAGCAGTTCTAGACAGGGAGCAGAGACCCAGTACTTC. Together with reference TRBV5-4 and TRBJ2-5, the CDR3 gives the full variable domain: ETGVTQSPTHLIKTRGQQVTLRCSSQSGHNTVSWYQQALGQGPQFIFQYYREEENGRGNFPPRFSGLQFPNYSSELNVNALELDDSALYLCASSSRQGAETQYFGPGTRLLVL.

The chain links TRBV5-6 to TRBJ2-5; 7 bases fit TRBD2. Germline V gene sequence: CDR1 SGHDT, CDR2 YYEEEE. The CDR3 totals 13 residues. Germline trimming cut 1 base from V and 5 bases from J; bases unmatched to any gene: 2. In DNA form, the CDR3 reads TGTGCCAGCAGCTTGCAGGGAGGGGAGACCCAGTACTTC. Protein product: CASSLQGGETQYF.

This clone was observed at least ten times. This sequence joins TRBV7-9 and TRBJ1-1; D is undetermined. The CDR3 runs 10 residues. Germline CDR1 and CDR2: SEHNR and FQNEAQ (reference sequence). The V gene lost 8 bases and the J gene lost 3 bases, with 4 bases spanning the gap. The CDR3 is CASGHTEAFF. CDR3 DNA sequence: TGTGCCAGCGGCCACACTGAAGCTTTCTTT.

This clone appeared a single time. The CDR3 DNA reads as TGTGCCAGCAGCTTAGAATTCGCGGGGGCAACTGAAGCTTTCTTT. It yields the protein CASSLEFAGATEAFF. This sequence joins TRBV7-2 and TRBJ1-1; perhaps TRBD1 as D (6 bases). V shed 1 base and J shed 5 bases, with 14 bases lying between them. The CDR3 totals 15 residues. Germline assignment: CDR1 SGHTA and CDR2 FQGNSA.

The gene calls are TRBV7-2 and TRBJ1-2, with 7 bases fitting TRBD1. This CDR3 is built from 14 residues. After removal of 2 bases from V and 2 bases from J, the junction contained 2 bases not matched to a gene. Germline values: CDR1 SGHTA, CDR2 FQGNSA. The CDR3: CASSLSQGNYGYTF. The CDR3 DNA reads TGTGCCAGCAGCTTATCACAGGGGAACTATGGCTACACCTTC.

The CDR3 is CASSSLAGVGNEQFF. CDR3 sequence (DNA): TGCGCCAGCAGCTCCCTAGCGGGAGTAGGTAATGAGCAGTTCTTC. The rearrangement uses TRBV5-1 and TRBJ2-1, with TRBD2 matching over 10 bases. The germline gives CDR1 SGHRS, CDR2 YFSETQ. Losses at the gene ends were 3 bases for V and 7 bases for J; bases not matched to a gene: 7. There are 15 residues in the CDR3. Full variable domain (rest looked up from reference TRBV5-1 and TRBJ2-1): KAGVTQTPRYLIKTRGQQVTLSCSPISGHRSVSWYQQTPGQGLQFLFEYFSETQRNKGNFPGRFSGRQFSNSRSEMNVSTLELGDSALYLCASSSLAGVGNEQFFGPGTRLTVL.

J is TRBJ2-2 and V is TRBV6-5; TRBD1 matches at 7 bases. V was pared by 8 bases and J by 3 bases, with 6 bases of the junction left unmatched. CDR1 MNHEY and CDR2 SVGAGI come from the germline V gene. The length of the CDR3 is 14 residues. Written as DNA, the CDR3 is TGTGCCAGCTGCCGAGACAGGGACACCGGGGAGCTGTTTTTT. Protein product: CASCRDRDTGELFF.

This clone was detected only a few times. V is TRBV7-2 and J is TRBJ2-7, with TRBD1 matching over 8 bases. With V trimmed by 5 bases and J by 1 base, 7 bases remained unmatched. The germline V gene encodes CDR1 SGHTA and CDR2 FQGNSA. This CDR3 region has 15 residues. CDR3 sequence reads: CASSDRDRLSYEQYF. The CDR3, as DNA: TGTGCCAGCAGCGACCGGGACAGGTTGTCCTACGAGCAGTACTTC.

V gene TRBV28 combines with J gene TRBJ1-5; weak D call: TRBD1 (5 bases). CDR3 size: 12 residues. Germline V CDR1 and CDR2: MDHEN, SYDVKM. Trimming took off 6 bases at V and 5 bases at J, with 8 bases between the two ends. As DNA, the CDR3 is TGTGCCAGCAGCGACAGTGATCAGCCCCAGCATTTT. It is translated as CASSDSDQPQHF.

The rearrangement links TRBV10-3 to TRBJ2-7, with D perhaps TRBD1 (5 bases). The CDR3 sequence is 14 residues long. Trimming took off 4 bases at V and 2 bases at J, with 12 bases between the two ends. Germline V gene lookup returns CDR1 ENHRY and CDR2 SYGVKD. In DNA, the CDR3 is TGTGCCATCAGTGTGTATCCAGGGACCTACGAGCAGTACTTC. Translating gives CAISVYPGTYEQYF.

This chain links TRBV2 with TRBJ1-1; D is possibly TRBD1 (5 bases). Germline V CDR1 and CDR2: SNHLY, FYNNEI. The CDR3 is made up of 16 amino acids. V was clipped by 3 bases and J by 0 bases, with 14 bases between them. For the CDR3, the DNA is TGTGCCAGCAGTGATATAGGGGCTCCAATGAACACTGAAGCTTTCTTT. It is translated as CASSDIGAPMNTEAFF. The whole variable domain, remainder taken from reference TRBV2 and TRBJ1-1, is EPEVTQTPSHQVTQMGQEVILRCVPISNHLYFYWYRQILGQKVEFLVSFYNNEISEKSEIFDDQFSVERPDGSNFTLKIRSTKLEDSAMYFCASSDIGAPMNTEAFFGQGTRLTVV.

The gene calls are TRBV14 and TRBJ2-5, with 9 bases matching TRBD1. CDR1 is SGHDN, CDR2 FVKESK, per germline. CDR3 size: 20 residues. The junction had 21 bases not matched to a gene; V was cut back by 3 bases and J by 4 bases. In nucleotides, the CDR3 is TGTGCCAGCAGCCACTTCCGACAGGGGGAGGCTAATCTAGCAGGAGAGACCCAGTACTTC. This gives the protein CASSHFRQGEANLAGETQYF.

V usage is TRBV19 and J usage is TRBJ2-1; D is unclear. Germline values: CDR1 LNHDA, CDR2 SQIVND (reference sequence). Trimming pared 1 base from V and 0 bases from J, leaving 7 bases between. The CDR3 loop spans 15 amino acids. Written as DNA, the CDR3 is TGTGCCAGTAGTATAGGACAAACCTCCTACAATGAGCAGTTCTTC. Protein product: CASSIGQTSYNEQFF.

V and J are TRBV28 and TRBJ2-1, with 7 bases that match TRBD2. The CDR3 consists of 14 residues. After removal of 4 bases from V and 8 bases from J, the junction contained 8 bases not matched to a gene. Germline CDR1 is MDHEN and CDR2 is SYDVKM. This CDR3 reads CASSSGGSIDEQFF. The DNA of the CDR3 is TGTGCCAGCAGTTCCGGCGGGAGTATAGATGAGCAGTTCTTC.

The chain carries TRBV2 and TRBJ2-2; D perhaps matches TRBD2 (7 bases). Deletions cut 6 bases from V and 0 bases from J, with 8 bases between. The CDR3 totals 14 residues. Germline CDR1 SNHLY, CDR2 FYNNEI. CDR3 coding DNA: TGTGCCAGCAGCGGGGGGCCGAACACCGGGGAGCTGTTTTTT. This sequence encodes CASSGGPNTGELFF.

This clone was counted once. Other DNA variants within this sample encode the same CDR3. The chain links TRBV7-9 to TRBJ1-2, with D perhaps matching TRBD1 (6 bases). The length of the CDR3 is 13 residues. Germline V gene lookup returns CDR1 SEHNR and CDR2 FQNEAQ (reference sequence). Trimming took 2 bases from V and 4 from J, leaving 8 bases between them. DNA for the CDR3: TGTGCCAGCAGCTTACAGGGGCCCTATGGCTACACCTTC. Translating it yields CASSLQGPYGYTF.

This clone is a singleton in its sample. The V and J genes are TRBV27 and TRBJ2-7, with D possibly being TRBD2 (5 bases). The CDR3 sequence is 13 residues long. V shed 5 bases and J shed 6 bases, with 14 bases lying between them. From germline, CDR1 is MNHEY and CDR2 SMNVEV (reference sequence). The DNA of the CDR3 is TGTGCCAGCAGTATGGACTCTATTGGCGAGCAGTACTTC. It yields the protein CASSMDSIGEQYF.

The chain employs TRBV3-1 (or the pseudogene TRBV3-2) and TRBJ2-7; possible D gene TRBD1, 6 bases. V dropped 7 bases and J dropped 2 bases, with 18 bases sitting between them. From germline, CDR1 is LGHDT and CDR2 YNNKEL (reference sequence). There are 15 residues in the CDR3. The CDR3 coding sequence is TGTGCCAGCAACTATCTGGGACAAATGCCCTACGAGCAGTACTTC. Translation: CASNYLGQMPYEQYF.

CDR3 protein: CASSLGLGSSYEQYF. CDR3 DNA: TGCGCCAGCAGCTTGGGTTTAGGGAGCTCCTACGAGCAGTACTTC. The chain recombines TRBV5-1 with TRBJ2-7; D possibly corresponds to TRBD2 (5 bases). Trimming shortened V by 0 bases and J by 0 bases, and 10 bases separated the two germline ends. CDR1 is SGHRS, CDR2 YFSETQ, per germline. The CDR3 consists of 15 residues.

CDR3 DNA sequence: TGTGCCAGCAGCTTAGCGCGGAGCGGGAGGAACGAGCAGTACTTC. Translation gives CASSLARSGRNEQYF. The V gene is TRBV7-2, the J gene TRBJ2-7, with TRBD2 matching 9 bases. This CDR3 region has 15 residues. V lost 0 bases, J lost 5 bases, and 5 bases stayed unmatched. The germline CDR1 and CDR2 sequences are SGHTA and FQGNSA.